Below are 18 T cell receptor beta chains sequenced from a single sample in a study of T cell repertoires in ileal Crohn's disease. The protocol was immunoSEQ multiplex PCR, while the TCRdb copy is restricted to in-frame clones and leaves out a portion. The table records 8,500 to 14,000 clones, under 80% of them present only once. The sequenced material came from ileal tissue. The source of these receptors is an adult with Crohn's disease.

The chain combines TRBV29-1 with TRBJ1-1, with unresolved D. This CDR3 is built from 13 residues. CDR1 and CDR2 (germline): SQVTM, ANQGSEA. The ends were cut back, 1 base at V and 4 bases at J, with 10 bases in the middle. CDR3 DNA sequence: TGCAGCGTTGAAGCCAGTTTAAGCACTGAAGCTTTCTTT. Its protein product is CSVEASLSTEAFF.

The chain has TRBV6-5 and TRBJ1-3; D may be TRBD1 (5 bases). The V gene's germline CDR1 is MNHEY and CDR2 SVGAGI. This CDR3 has 16 residues. The germline V and J ends were trimmed by 7 bases and 0 bases, with 16 bases remaining between them. The CDR3 nucleotides read TGTGCCAGCACTTATGGGGCTGATAGCTCTGGAAACACCATATATTTT. Protein sequence: CASTYGADSSGNTIYF.

The chain carries TRBV5-1 and TRBJ2-7, with TRBD1 matching 9 bases. J gave up 2 bases and V 0 bases, and 3 bases lay outside the gene matches. Germline V CDR1 and CDR2: SGHRS, YFSETQ. This CDR3 spans 15 amino acids. The CDR3 DNA reads TGCGCCAGCAGCTTGGCACAGGGGGCCCCCTACGAGCAGTACTTC. Translated: CASSLAQGAPYEQYF.

This clone was counted only a few times. This rearrangement joins TRBV6-5 to TRBJ2-7, with TRBD1 as a possible D gene (6 bases). V was pared by 2 bases and J by 3 bases, with 14 bases between. This CDR3 has 15 residues. In germline, CDR1 is MNHEY, CDR2 SVGAGI. The CDR3: CASSYAPGRGYEQYF. CDR3 nucleotides: TGTGCCAGCAGTTACGCCCCGGGCAGGGGCTACGAGCAGTACTTC.

The table lists this clone with a count of one. The V and J genes are TRBV7-2 and TRBJ2-7, with TRBD2 matching over 7 bases. The CDR3 is made up of 14 amino acids. CDR1 and CDR2 from the germline V gene are SGHTA and FQGNSA. The V gene end was trimmed by 3 bases and the J gene end by 3 bases; junction bases not matched to a gene: 5. CDR3 region: CASSLAGGNYEQYF. The CDR3 nucleotides read TGTGCCAGCAGCTTGGCCGGGGGGAACTACGAGCAGTACTTC.

The rearrangement links TRBV19 to TRBJ1-1; D not resolved. The CDR3 covers 13 residues. Trimming took 3 bases from V and 8 from J, leaving 13 bases between them. The germline V gene has CDR1 LNHDA and CDR2 SQIVND (reference sequence). The CDR3 region has the DNA TGTGCCAGTAGTATCTACCGCGGCGGCGAAGCTTTCTTT. Translating it yields CASSIYRGGEAFF.

The rearrangement uses TRBV7-2 and TRBJ2-1, with D maybe TRBD2 (5 bases). Per germline, CDR1 SGHTA and CDR2 FQGNSA. Trimming cost V 5 bases and J 4 bases, with 27 bases left between them. The CDR3 consists of 19 residues. The CDR3 bases are TGTGCCAGCAGCCCAGGCCCCAGGAGCGGAGCCCGGGGATACAATGAGCAGTTCTTC. Its translation: CASSPGPRSGARGYNEQFF.

The V call is TRBV13, the J call TRBJ2-3; TRBD1 aligns across 10 bases. The CDR3 is made up of 18 amino acids. Germline CDR1 and CDR2: PRHDT and FYEKMQ (reference sequence). The V segment lost 2 bases and the J segment 5 bases; nucleotides outside the gene matches: 13. The chain's CDR3 is CASSLNVRGGQGIDTQYF. The CDR3 DNA follows: TGTGCCAGCAGCTTAAACGTCCGGGGGGGACAGGGGATAGATACGCAGTATTTT.

V gene TRBV25-1 combines with J gene TRBJ2-7, with 8 bases lining up with TRBD1. Trimming cost V 5 bases and J 7 bases; bases outside gene matches: 7. The CDR3 consists of 13 residues. CDR1 is MGHDK, CDR2 SYGVNS, per germline. The CDR3 reads CASSSRTGKEQYF. The CDR3 coding sequence is TGTGCCAGCAGTAGCAGGACAGGGAAGGAGCAGTACTTC.

This clone was seen a handful of times. This chain connects TRBV12-5 to TRBJ2-7; maybe TRBD2 (6 bases). Between the trimmed V and J ends, which lost 5 bases and 2 bases, there was a span of 10 bases. From germline, CDR1 is LGHNT and CDR2 FRNRAP. The CDR3 contains 13 residues. The CDR3 region is CASGVGTAYEQYF. CDR3 nucleotides: TGTGCTAGTGGTGTCGGGACTGCCTACGAGCAGTACTTC.

This chain connects TRBV2 to TRBJ2-5; 11 bases agree with TRBD1. CDR1 and CDR2 from the germline V gene are SNHLY and FYNNEI. The length of the CDR3 is 15 residues. The V and J ends lost 2 bases and 5 bases, in that order; junction bases with no gene match: 4. The CDR3 sequence is CASSERTGGRETQYF. Written as DNA, the CDR3 is TGTGCCAGCAGTGAAAGGACAGGGGGCAGGGAGACCCAGTACTTC. Full variable domain (remainder filled in from reference TRBV2 and TRBJ2-5): EPEVTQTPSHQVTQMGQEVILRCVPISNHLYFYWYRQILGQKVEFLVSFYNNEISEKSEIFDDQFSVERPDGSNFTLKIRSTKLEDSAMYFCASSERTGGRETQYFGPGTRLLVL.

The rearrangement links TRBV7-8 to TRBJ2-3; D not resolved. Per the germline V gene, CDR1 is SGHVS and CDR2 is FQNEAQ. The CDR3 extends over 14 amino acids. V was shortened by 3 bases and J by 0 bases, with 7 bases between the two germline ends. CDR3 sequence reads: CASSFRSSTDTQYF. CDR3 nucleotide sequence: TGTGCCAGCAGCTTTCGTTCGAGCACAGATACGCAGTATTTT.

The rearrangement links TRBV5-1 to TRBJ1-1, with D perhaps matching TRBD1 (5 bases). The germline V gene encodes CDR1 SGHRS and CDR2 YFSETQ. The V end lost 3 bases, the J end lost 5 bases, and 14 bases lay between the germline ends. CDR3 length: 14 residues. CDR3 sequence (DNA): TGCGCCAGCAGCTCCCCTCTCGGGGGAACTGAAGCTTTCTTT. Protein product: CASSSPLGGTEAFF.

CDR3 residues: CASSLGGASEQYF. In nucleotides, the CDR3 is TGTGCCAGCAGTTTAGGGGGGGCCAGCGAGCAGTACTTC. The chain recombines TRBV27 with TRBJ2-5; tentatively, D is TRBD2 (7 bases). With the DNA end fitting TRBJ2-7 better, the J assignment may be wrong. The germline V gene encodes CDR1 MNHEY and CDR2 SMNVEV (reference sequence). The CDR3 runs 13 residues.

The chain has TRBV5-1 and TRBJ2-3, with a tentative D call TRBD2 (5 bases). V was clipped by 0 bases and J by 5 bases, with 16 bases between them. The CDR3 is made up of 16 amino acids. CDR1 SGHRS and CDR2 YFSETQ come from the germline V gene. CDR3 sequence reads: CASSLGSVAAVDTQYF. In nucleotides, the CDR3 is TGCGCCAGCAGCTTGGGTAGCGTGGCGGCGGTAGATACGCAGTATTTT.

The table lists this clone with a count of one. The J gene is TRBJ2-2, the V gene TRBV10-3; D possibly corresponds to TRBD2 (6 bases). CDR3 length: 17 residues. Trimming cost V 0 bases and J 1 base, with 12 bases left between them. CDR1 and CDR2 (germline): ENHRY, SYGVKD. DNA of the CDR3: TGTGCCATCAGTGAGTCGGAAATAGCGGTGAACACCGGGGAGCTGTTTTTT. As protein: CAISESEIAVNTGELFF.

The chain links TRBV4-3 to TRBJ2-3, with 7 bases identical to TRBD1. CDR1 LGHNA and CDR2 YSLEER come from the germline V gene. The CDR3 extends over 16 amino acids. J lost 2 bases, V lost 1 base, and 6 bases had no gene match. CDR3 in DNA: TGCGCCAGCAGCCAAGCTGGGACAGCCCTCACAGATACGCAGTATTTT. It translates to CASSQAGTALTDTQYF.

This chain connects TRBV25-1 to TRBJ1-2; TRBD1 aligns across 12 bases. J gave up 7 bases and V 3 bases, and 9 bases lay outside the gene matches. CDR3 size: 16 residues. Germline V lookup: CDR1 MGHDK, CDR2 SYGVNS. The DNA of the CDR3 is TGTGCCAGCAGTGAGCCCCCGGGACAGGGGGCTGGTGGCTACACCTTC. This translates into CASSEPPGQGAGGYTF.